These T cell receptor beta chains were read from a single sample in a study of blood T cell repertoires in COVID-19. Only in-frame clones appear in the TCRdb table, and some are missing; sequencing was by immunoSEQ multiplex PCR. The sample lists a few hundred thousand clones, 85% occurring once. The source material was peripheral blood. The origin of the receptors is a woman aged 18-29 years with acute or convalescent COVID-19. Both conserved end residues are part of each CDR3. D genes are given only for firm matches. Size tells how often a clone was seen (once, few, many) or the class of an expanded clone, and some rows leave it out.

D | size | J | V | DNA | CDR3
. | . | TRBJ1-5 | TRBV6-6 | TGTGCCAGCAGCTCCCTGCGGGGGCAGGGTCAGCCCCAGCATTTT | CASSSLRGQGQPQHF
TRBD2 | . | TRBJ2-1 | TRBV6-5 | TGTGCCAGCCCAGGCGGGAGCTCCTACAATGAGCAGTTCTTC | CASPGGSSYNEQFF
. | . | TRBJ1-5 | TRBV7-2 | TGTGCCAGCAGCTCGGCAGGGTCCCCCCAGCATTTT | CASSSAGSPQHF
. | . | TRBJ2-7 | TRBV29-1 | TGCAGCGTTAAAATACCCGGGATCAACGTCTACGAGCAGTACTTC | CSVKIPGINVYEQYF
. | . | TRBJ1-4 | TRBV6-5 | TGTGCCAGCAGTTCGACAAGGACAGCAAAGGATGAAAAACTGTTTTTT | CASSSTRTAKDEKLFF
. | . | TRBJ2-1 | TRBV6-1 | TGTGCCAGCAGTGAGTTCCTCGACAATGAGCAGTTCTTC | CASSEFLDNEQFF
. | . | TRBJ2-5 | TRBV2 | TGTGCCAGCAGTGAAGATGCAGGTCGGGAGACCCAGTACTTC | CASSEDAGRETQYF
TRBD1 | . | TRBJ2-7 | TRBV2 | TGTGCCAGCAGTGACCATGCCGGGACAGGAGACTCCTACGAGCAGTACTTC | CASSDHAGTGDSYEQYF
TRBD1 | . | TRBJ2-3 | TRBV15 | TGTGCCACCAGCCCCGGGACAGAATCCCAGCGCACAGATACGCAGTATTTT | CATSPGTESQRTDTQYF
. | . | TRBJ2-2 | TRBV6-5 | TGTGCCAGCAGTCCTCAGGGGAGCACCGGGGAGCTGTTTTTT | CASSPQGSTGELFF
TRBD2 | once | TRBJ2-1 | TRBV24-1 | TGTGCCACCAGTGAGGCGTCTAGCGGGGGCTACAATGAGCAGTTCTTC | CATSEASSGGYNEQFF
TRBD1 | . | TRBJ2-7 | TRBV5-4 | TGTGCCAGCAGCTCCGGGGACAGGGGACCCGAGCAGTACTTC | CASSSGDRGPEQYF
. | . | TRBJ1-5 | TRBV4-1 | TGCGCCAGCAGCCAACAGTCAAACAATCAGCCCCAGCATTTT | CASSQQSNNQPQHF
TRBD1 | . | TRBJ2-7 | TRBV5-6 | TGTGCCAGCAGCTCTGCGACAGGGCTCGGGGAGCAGTACTTC | CASSSATGLGEQYF
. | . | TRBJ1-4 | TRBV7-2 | TGTGCCAGCCGCCCACGGGTCCTTTCGGAAAAACTGTTTTTT | CASRPRVLSEKLFF
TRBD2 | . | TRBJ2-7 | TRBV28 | TGTGCCAGCAGTTCGGGGCTAGCGGGATTAACGTACTTC | CASSSGLAGLTYF
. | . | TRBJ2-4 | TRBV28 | TGTGCCAGCAGTTTAACAGGGAACATTCAGTACTTC | CASSLTGNIQYF
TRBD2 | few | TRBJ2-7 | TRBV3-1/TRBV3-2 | TGTGCCAGCAGTTTTACTCTAGCGGCTAGCTCCTACGAGCAGTACTTC | CASSFTLAASSYEQYF
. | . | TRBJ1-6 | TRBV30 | TGTGCCTGGAATGAGATGGATAATTCACCCCTCCACTTT | CAWNEMDNSPLHF
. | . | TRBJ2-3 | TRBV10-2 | TGCGCCAGCAGTGTCGCGGGCAAGGCCACAGATACGCAGTATTTT | CASSVAGKATDTQYF
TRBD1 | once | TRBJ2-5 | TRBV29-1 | TGCAGCGTTATGGGACAGAATCAAGAGACCCAGTACTTC | CSVMGQNQETQYF